This T cell receptor (beta chain) was sequenced during a study of blood T cell repertoires in COVID-19. Study details: The origin of the acute and convalescent COVID-19 samples was the United States, Italy and Spain. PBMCs, B-cell-depleted T cells, or T cells were the source of the cDNA or gDNA that made up the material.

This table comes from immunoSEQ multiplex PCR, and its TCRdb copy is limited to in-frame clones, with some not included. The sample comprises 30,000 to 35,000 clones, 80% to 90% of which are singletons, and around 40% rests with the top ten. The CDR3 runs 15 residues. Germline V gene data show CDR1 as LNHNV and CDR2 as YYDKDF (reference sequence). The V gene end was trimmed by 3 bases and the J gene end by 3 bases; junction bases not matched to a gene: 7. Specimen: peripheral blood. The J gene is TRBJ2-5, the V gene TRBV15; TRBD1 aligns across 7 bases. The TCR comes from a human donor in a cohort sampled during active COVID-19. DNA of the CDR3: TGTGCCACCAGCAGGACCGGGACAGAGAAAGAGACCCAGTACTTC. It encodes CATSRTGTEKETQYF.